The rows below give T cell receptor beta chains drawn from one sample of a study of cytomegalovirus exposure and HLA in healthy donors. Assay: immunoSEQ multiplex PCR; the TCRdb copy retains only in-frame clones and omits some. Of 95,000 to 100,000 clones in the sample, under 80% are singletons; the top ten hold 2%. Sequenced: PBMCs. Receptor source: a man between 35 and 55 years old in good health and CMV-seronegative. Each CDR3 is given without its conserved first and last residue.

v_call	j_call	cdr3_aa
TRBV11-3	TRBJ2-3	ASSLGQGDTDTQY
TRBV19	TRBJ1-5	ASSAGRGLGNQPQH
TRBV28	TRBJ1-1	ASSQGGAGTEAF
TRBV7-9	TRBJ1-4	SSSFGNEKLF
TRBV27	TRBJ1-1	ASSSSGTEAF
TRBV5-1	TRBJ2-3	ASSLAGGPDTQY
TRBV28	TRBJ2-1	ASSLWGQGNNEQF
TRBV7-9	TRBJ1-4	ASRRDEKLF
TRBV14	TRBJ2-6	ASSQGRVTGANVLT
TRBV5-1	TRBJ2-3	ASSLGGRKHTDTQY
TRBV28	TRBJ2-7	ASSTGFVTLRQGPRSYEQY
TRBV11-1	TRBJ2-1	ASSLKRAVYNEQF
TRBV7-8	TRBJ2-1	ASSFSTSGHNEQF
TRBV30	TRBJ2-1	AWRGRVWASFYNEQF
TRBV4-1	TRBJ1-2	ASSHGRGPNYGYT
TRBV4-3	TRBJ1-2	ASSQDPARGAGYGYT
TRBV4-3	TRBJ1-2	ASSRGGGRANYGYT
TRBV30	TRBJ1-2	AWSPLGEGT
TRBV30	TRBJ1-5	AWSVMQGSNQPQH
TRBV2	TRBJ2-5	ASSSLTVQETQY
TRBV7-9	TRBJ1-3	ASSHSQTGAHGNTIY
TRBV5-4	TRBJ1-2	ASSLAGGANYGYT
TRBV5-1	TRBJ2-1	ASSLEGIQEGGEQF
TRBV7-2	TRBJ1-5	ASSSPDSNQPQH
TRBV27	TRBJ2-7	ASSLFYSDRLYEQY
TRBV10-1	TRBJ2-1	ASNLGPGNNEQF
TRBV6-5	TRBJ1-6	ASTDGSDRGGTLH
TRBV4-3	TRBJ2-3	ASSQELWGGRKGTDTQY
TRBV5-1	TRBJ1-4	ASSLRGTGGATNEKLF
TRBV7-9	TRBJ1-1	ASSAVGGGTEAF
TRBV5-4	TRBJ1-2	ASSLGAGTGDYGYT
TRBV4-3	TRBJ2-1	ASSQDLASGIRDEQF
TRBV4-1	TRBJ1-1	ASSQDRNRVQAF
TRBV7-9	TRBJ2-3	ASSPQGLLAGVGTQY
TRBV9	TRBJ2-1	ASSVAGGLSYNEQF
TRBV7-2	TRBJ1-5	ASSLDYNQPQH
TRBV28	TRBJ1-2	ASSSTLGGTQLREGYGYT
TRBV18	TRBJ2-1	ASSSPAGDYGEQF
TRBV19	TRBJ1-1	ASTLPGGVSTEAF
TRBV9	TRBJ2-2	ASSVVPSGGKNTGELF
TRBV7-4	TRBJ2-5	ASSLPSGSTQY
TRBV28	TRBJ1-2	ASSLSQGGYT